Listed here are 7 T cell receptor beta chains from one sample, sequenced in a study of early T cells in non-severe SARS-CoV-2 infection. TCRdb re-called the 5' RACE reads through MiXCR, storing one row per CDR3 protein. The data show tens of thousands of distinct CDR3 sequences, 15% to 18% seen once. The sample taken for sequencing was whole blood. The origin of the receptors is an adult who was a healthcare worker with PCR-confirmed SARS-CoV-2 infection or an uninfected control (not recorded which).

V gene TRBV13 combines with J gene TRBJ1-4; 9 nucleotides match TRBD1. V trimming: 0 bases; J trimming: 10 bases; junction bases outside the gene matches: 9. Looked up from germline, CDR1 is PRHDT and CDR2 is FYEKMQ (reference sequence). The CDR3 extends over 16 amino acids. The CDR3 DNA follows: TGTGCCAGCAGCTTAGGCCGACAGGGGGGTCTGCTAAAACTGTTTTTT. Its protein is CASSLGRQGGLLKLFF.

Comments on this clonotype: The junction differs from germline at one of its ends, possibly a read error. The chain links TRBV7-2 to TRBJ2-2; no clear D. This CDR3 comprises 15 residues. In germline, CDR1 is SGHTA, CDR2 FQGNSA. Written as DNA, the CDR3 is TGTGCCAGCAGCTTAGGGCAGGTATCCACCGAGGAGCTGTTTTTT. This encodes CASSLGQVSTEELFF. Filled out from reference TRBV7-2 and TRBJ2-2, the complete variable domain reads GAGVSQSPSNKVTEKGKDVELRCDPISGHTALYWYRQSLGQGLEFLIYFQGNSAPDKSGLPSDRFSAERTGGSVSTLTIQRTQQEDSAVYLCASSLGQVSTEELFFGEGSRLTVL.

CDR3 protein: CASSKTSGSVADTQYF. CDR3 nucleotide sequence: TGTGCCAGCAGCAAGACTAGCGGGAGTGTGGCAGATACGCAGTATTTT. This sequence joins TRBV21-1 and TRBJ2-3; the D call of TRBD2 is as the table states it, not checked on the DNA. TRBV21-1 represents a pseudogene. The CDR3 is 16 amino acids.

The gene calls are TRBV29-1 and TRBJ1-2; D is possibly TRBD1 (5 bases). Germline loops: CDR1 SQVTM, CDR2 ANQGSEA. CDR3 size: 9 residues. Trimming removed 6 bases at V and 8 bases at J, with 7 bases between. The CDR3 nucleotides are TGCAGCGTAGGGGACGGCTACACCTTC. It translates to CSVGDGYTF.

V is TRBV5-1 and J is TRBJ2-2; a possible D gene is TRBD2 (6 bases). Germline V gene lookup returns CDR1 SGHRS and CDR2 YFSETQ. This CDR3 is built from 17 residues. Trimming shortened V by 5 bases and J by 4 bases, and 21 bases separated the two germline ends. This CDR3 reads CASSGQGIGAGTGELFF. DNA for the CDR3: TGCGCCAGCAGTGGTCAAGGGATTGGAGCGGGCACCGGGGAGCTGTTTTTT.

This clonotype was seen many times. This chain links TRBV9 with TRBJ1-4; D unclear. This CDR3 is built from 14 residues. The ends were cut back, 1 base at V and 6 bases at J, with 10 bases in the middle. Germline loops: CDR1 SGDLS, CDR2 YYNGEE. The DNA of the CDR3 is TGTGCCAGCAGCGTATCGGGTGCAGATGAAAAACTGTTTTTT. It yields the protein CASSVSGADEKLFF.

This clonotype has more than one count but fewer than ten. The V call is TRBV28, the J call TRBJ2-1; no firm D call. Germline loops: CDR1 MDHEN, CDR2 SYDVKM. The CDR3 sequence is 11 residues long. V gave up 10 bases and J gave up 10 bases, with 14 bases separating them. DNA for the CDR3: TGTGCCACCAAATCTATCGGGGAGCAGTTCTTC. It is translated as CATKSIGEQFF.